The 6 T cell receptor beta chains listed next were all sequenced from one sample in a study of cytomegalovirus exposure and HLA in healthy donors. This PCR relied on a set of 60 Vbeta primers and 13 Jbeta primers. Measured with immunoSEQ multiplex PCR; TCRdb has only the in-frame clones, and not every one. Of some 150,000 clones in the sample, roughly 82% were seen once. The sequencing input was PBMCs. The receptors come from a man between 45 and 60 years old in good health and CMV-seropositive.

This rearrangement joins TRBV1 to TRBJ2-7; the table gives TRBD1 as D, unverified against the DNA. TRBV1 has pseudogene status. The CDR3 covers 15 residues. CDR3 in DNA: TGCACCAGCAGCCACGGGATGGGACAGGGGTACGAGCAGTACTTC. It encodes CTSSHGMGQGYEQYF.

The chain joins TRBV28 to TRBJ2-2; 8 nucleotides line up with TRBD2. The CDR3 runs to 19 residues. With V trimmed by 1 base and J by 3 bases, 13 bases remained unmatched. The germline gives CDR1 MDHEN, CDR2 SYDVKM. The CDR3 protein is CASSLLRGRSGSDTGELFF. CDR3 nucleotides: TGTGCCAGCAGTTTATTAAGGGGCCGGAGCGGGAGTGACACCGGGGAGCTGTTTTTT.

The gene calls are TRBV7-2 and TRBJ1-1; D is ambiguous. Germline V gives CDR1 SGHTA, CDR2 FQGNSA. V lost 4 bases and J lost 11, with 17 bases in between. The CDR3 has 13 residues. CDR3 sequence reads: CASSSKGDPRAFF. The CDR3 DNA is TGTGCCAGCAGCTCAAAAGGAGATCCGAGGGCTTTCTTT.

The rearrangement links TRBV6-5 to TRBJ1-5; TRBD1 matches 9 bases. The germline CDR1 and CDR2 sequences are MNHEY and SVGAGI. The trim removed 5 bases at V and 1 base at J, leaving 3 bases unmatched. The CDR3 has 15 residues. CDR3 DNA sequence: TGTGCCAGCAGTGCGGGACAGGGAAGCAATCAGCCCCAGCATTTT. This encodes CASSAGQGSNQPQHF.

The gene calls are TRBV18 and TRBJ2-5; TRBD1 aligns across 9 bases. From germline, CDR1 is KGHSH and CDR2 LQKENI. The J segment lost 3 bases and the V segment lost 2 bases, leaving 19 bases of the junction unmatched. The CDR3 runs to 20 residues. CDR3 nucleotide sequence: TGTGCCAGCTCACCAGTGATCGCCGGGACAGGGCTTGTTGGGGAAGAGACCCAGTACTTC. It translates to CASSPVIAGTGLVGEETQYF. Based on the CDR3 plus reference TRBV18 and TRBJ2-5, the full variable domain is NAGVMQNPRHLVRRRGQEARLRCSPMKGHSHVYWYRQLPEEGLKFMVYLQKENIIDESGMPKERFSAEFPKEGPSILRIQQVVRGDSAAYFCASSPVIAGTGLVGEETQYFGPGTRLLVL.

This clone was seen a single time. The V call is TRBV7-2, the J call TRBJ1-5, with 8 nucleotides matching TRBD1. Germline V gene data show CDR1 as SGHTA and CDR2 as FQGNSA. With V trimmed by 4 bases and J by 0 bases, 5 bases remained unmatched. CDR3 length: 16 amino acids. The CDR3 spells CASSSTGGDSNQPQHF. The CDR3 region has the DNA TGTGCCAGCAGCTCTACAGGGGGTGATAGCAATCAGCCCCAGCATTTT.